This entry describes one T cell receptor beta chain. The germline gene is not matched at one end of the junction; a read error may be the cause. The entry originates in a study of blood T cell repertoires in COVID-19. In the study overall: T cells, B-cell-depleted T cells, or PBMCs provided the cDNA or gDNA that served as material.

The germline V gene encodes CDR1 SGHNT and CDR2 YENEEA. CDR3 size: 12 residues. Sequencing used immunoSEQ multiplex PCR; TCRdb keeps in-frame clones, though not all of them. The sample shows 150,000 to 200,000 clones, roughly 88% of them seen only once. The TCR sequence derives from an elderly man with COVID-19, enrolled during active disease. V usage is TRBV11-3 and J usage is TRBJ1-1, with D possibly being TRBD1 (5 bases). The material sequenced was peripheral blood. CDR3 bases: TGTGCGAGCACAGGCTTCAACACTGAAGCTTTCTTT. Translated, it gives CASTGFNTEAFF.